A selection of T cell receptor beta chains follows, all from one sample in a study of blood T cell repertoires in COVID-19. Libraries were prepared by immunoSEQ multiplex PCR; TCRdb keeps only in-frame clonotypes and omits some of them. The sample lists tens of thousands of clones; about 82% were seen once. Source material: peripheral blood. Receptors were obtained from a man between 50 and 59 years old with acute or convalescent COVID-19. The CDR3 runs from the conserved cysteine through the conserved F or W. Fields, in order: V gene, D gene, clone size, J gene, CDR3 protein, CDR3 DNA. A D gene is named only where the DNA matches it firmly. Expanded clones are given a class, and other clones once, few, many or no size at all.

V gene: TRBV15; D gene: TRBD1; clone size: NA; J gene: TRBJ2-2; CDR3 protein: CATSRADRVYTGELFF; CDR3 DNA: TGTGCCACCAGCAGAGCAGACAGGGTCTACACCGGGGAGCTGTTTTTT
V gene: TRBV19; D gene: TRBD1; clone size: NA; J gene: TRBJ1-2; CDR3 protein: CASRQGASYGYTF; CDR3 DNA: TGTGCCAGTAGGCAGGGGGCTAGCTATGGCTACACCTTC
V gene: TRBV6-5; D gene: TRBD1; clone size: few; J gene: TRBJ1-5; CDR3 protein: CASRGTVGNQPQHF; CDR3 DNA: TGTGCCAGCAGGGGGACAGTAGGCAATCAGCCCCAGCATTTT
V gene: TRBV11-3; D gene: TRBD1; clone size: NA; J gene: TRBJ2-7; CDR3 protein: CASSSDRGRTGSYEQYF; CDR3 DNA: TGTGCCAGCAGCTCTGACAGGGGGCGAACCGGGTCCTACGAGCAGTACTTC
V gene: TRBV12-3/TRBV12-4; D gene: TRBD1; clone size: NA; J gene: TRBJ1-1; CDR3 protein: CASTMKGAPGF; CDR3 DNA: TGTGCCAGCACCATGAAGGGGGCTCCAGGCTTT
V gene: TRBV25-1; D gene: TRBD1; clone size: NA; J gene: TRBJ1-2; CDR3 protein: CASSEPGQYYGYTF; CDR3 DNA: TGTGCCAGCAGTGAGCCGGGACAGTACTATGGCTACACCTTC
V gene: TRBV7-9; D gene: TRBD1; clone size: NA; J gene: TRBJ2-7; CDR3 protein: CASSSIVTGGSYEQYF; CDR3 DNA: TGTGCCAGCAGCTCAATAGTCACAGGGGGCTCCTACGAGCAGTACTTC
V gene: TRBV5-1; D gene: NA; clone size: NA; J gene: TRBJ2-5; CDR3 protein: CASSPDGPPETQYF; CDR3 DNA: TGCGCCAGCAGCCCCGATGGCCCCCCAGAGACCCAGTACTTC
V gene: TRBV7-6; D gene: NA; clone size: few; J gene: TRBJ1-5; CDR3 protein: CASSLGTKENSNQPQHF; CDR3 DNA: TGTGCCAGCAGCTTAGGGACAAAGGAGAATAGCAATCAGCCCCAGCATTTT
V gene: TRBV5-1; D gene: NA; clone size: NA; J gene: TRBJ2-7; CDR3 protein: CASSLAVLGYEQYF; CDR3 DNA: TGCGCCAGCAGCTTGGCCGTCCTCGGCTACGAGCAGTACTTC
V gene: TRBV2; D gene: TRBD1; clone size: NA; J gene: TRBJ2-2; CDR3 protein: CASRDRSNTGELFF; CDR3 DNA: TGTGCCAGCAGGGACAGGTCCAACACCGGGGAGCTGTTTTTT